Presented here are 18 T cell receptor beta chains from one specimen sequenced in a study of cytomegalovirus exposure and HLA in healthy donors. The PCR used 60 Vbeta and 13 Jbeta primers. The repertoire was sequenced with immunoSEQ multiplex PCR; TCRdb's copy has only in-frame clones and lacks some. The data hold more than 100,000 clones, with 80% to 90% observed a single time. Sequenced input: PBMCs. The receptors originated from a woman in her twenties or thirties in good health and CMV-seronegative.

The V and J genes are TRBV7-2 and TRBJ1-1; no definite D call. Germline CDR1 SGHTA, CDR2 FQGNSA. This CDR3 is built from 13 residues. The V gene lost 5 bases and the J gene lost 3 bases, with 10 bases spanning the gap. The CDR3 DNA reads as TGTGCCAGCAGCCCAATTCCAGACACTGAAGCTTTCTTT. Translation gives CASSPIPDTEAFF.

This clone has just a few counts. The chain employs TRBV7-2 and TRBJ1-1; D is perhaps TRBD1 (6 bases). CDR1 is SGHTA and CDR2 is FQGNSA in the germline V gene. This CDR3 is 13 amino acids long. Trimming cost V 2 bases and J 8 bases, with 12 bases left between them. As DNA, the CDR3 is TGTGCCAGCAGCTTAATAGCAGGGGTGGAAGCTTTCTTT. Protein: CASSLIAGVEAFF.

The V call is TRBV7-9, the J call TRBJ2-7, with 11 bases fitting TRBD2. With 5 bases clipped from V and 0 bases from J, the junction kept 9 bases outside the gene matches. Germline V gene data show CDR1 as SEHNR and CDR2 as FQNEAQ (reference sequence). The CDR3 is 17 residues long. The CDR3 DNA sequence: TGTGCCAGCAGCACCACTAGCGGGGGCCTTCGCTCCTACGAGCAGTACTTC. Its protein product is CASSTTSGGLRSYEQYF. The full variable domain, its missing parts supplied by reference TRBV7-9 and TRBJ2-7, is DTGVSQNPRHKITKRGQNVTFRCDPISEHNRLYWYRQTLGQGPEFLTYFQNEAQLEKSRLLSDRFSAERPKGSFSTLEIQRTEQGDSAMYLCASSTTSGGLRSYEQYFGPGTRLTVT.

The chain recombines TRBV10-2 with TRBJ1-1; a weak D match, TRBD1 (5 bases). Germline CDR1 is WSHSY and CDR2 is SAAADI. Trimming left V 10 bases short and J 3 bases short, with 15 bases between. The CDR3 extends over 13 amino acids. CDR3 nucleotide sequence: TGCGCCACCGGACAACTAAGGGACACTGAAGCTTTCTTT. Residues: CATGQLRDTEAFF.

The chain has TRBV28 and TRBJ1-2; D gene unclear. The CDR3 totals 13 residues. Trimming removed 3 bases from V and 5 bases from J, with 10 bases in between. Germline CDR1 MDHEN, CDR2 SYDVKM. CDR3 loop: CASSLQVGYGYTF. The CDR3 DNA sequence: TGTGCCAGCAGTTTGCAGGTTGGGTATGGCTACACCTTC.

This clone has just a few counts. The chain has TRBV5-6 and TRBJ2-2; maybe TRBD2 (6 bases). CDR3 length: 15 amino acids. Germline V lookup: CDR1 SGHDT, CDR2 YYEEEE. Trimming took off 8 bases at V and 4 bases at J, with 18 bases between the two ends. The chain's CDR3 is CASAGQRVLTGELFF. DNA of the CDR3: TGTGCCAGTGCGGGGCAGCGTGTACTCACCGGGGAGCTGTTTTTT. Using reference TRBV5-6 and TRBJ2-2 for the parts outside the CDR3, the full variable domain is DAGVTQSPTHLIKTRGQQVTLRCSPKSGHDTVSWYQQALGQGPQFIFQYYEEEERQRGNFPDRFSGHQFPNYSSELNVNALLLGDSALYLCASAGQRVLTGELFFGEGSRLTVL.

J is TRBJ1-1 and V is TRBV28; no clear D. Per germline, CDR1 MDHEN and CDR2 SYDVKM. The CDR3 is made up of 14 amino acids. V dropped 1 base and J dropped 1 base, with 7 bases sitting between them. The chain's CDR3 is CASSLSTPNTEAFF. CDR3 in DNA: TGTGCCAGCAGTTTATCTACCCCGAACACTGAAGCTTTCTTT.

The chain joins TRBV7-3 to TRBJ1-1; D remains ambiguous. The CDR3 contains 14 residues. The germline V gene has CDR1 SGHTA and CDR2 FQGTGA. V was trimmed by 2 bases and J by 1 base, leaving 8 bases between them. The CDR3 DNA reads TGTGCCAGCAGCTTAGGGTCGGGGAACACTGAAGCTTTCTTT. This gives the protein CASSLGSGNTEAFF.

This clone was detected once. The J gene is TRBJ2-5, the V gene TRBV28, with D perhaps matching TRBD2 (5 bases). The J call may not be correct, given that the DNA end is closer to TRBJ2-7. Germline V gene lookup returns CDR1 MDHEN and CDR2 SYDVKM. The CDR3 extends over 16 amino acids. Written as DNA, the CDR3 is TGTGCCAGCAGTTTTCAGTCTGGGGAGAGCTCCTACGAGCAGTACTTC. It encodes CASSFQSGESSYEQYF.

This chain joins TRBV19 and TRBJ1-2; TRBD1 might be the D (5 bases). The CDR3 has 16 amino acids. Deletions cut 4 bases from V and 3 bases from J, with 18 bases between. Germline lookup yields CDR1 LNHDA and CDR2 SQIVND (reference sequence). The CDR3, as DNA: TGTGCCAGTAGTAGGACCCTGCAGGGTTGGGACTATGGCTACACCTTC. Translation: CASSRTLQGWDYGYTF.

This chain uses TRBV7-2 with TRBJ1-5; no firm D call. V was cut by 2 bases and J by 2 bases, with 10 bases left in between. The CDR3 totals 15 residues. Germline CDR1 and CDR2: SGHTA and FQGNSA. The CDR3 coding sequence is TGTGCCAGCAGCTTAAGCCCCGCCGGCAATCAGCCCCAGCATTTT. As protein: CASSLSPAGNQPQHF.

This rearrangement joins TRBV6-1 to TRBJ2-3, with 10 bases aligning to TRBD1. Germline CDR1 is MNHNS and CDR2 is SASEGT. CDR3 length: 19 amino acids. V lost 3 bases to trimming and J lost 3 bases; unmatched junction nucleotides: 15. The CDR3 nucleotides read TGTGCCAGCAGTGACTGGAGTAGCACACGGGACAGGGGAACAGATACGCAGTATTTT. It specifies CASSDWSSTRDRGTDTQYF.

The CDR3 DNA reads TGCGCCAGCAGCCAGGGGGTAGGGGGAGAGACCCAGTACTTC. Protein product: CASSQGVGGETQYF. J is TRBJ2-5 and V is TRBV4-3, with D possibly being TRBD1 (6 bases). Trimming removed 3 bases from V and 4 bases from J, with 12 bases in between. The CDR3 runs 14 residues. CDR1 LGHNA and CDR2 YSLEER come from the germline V gene.

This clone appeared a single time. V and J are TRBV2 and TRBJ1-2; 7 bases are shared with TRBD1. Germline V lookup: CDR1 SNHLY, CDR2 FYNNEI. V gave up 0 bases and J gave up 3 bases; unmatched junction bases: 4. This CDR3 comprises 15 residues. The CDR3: CASSEAGDSDYGYTF. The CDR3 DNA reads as TGTGCCAGCAGTGAAGCCGGGGACAGCGACTATGGCTACACCTTC.

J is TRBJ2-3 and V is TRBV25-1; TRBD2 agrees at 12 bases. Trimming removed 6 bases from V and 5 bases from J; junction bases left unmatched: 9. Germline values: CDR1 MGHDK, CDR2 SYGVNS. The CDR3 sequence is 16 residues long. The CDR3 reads CASSTDRLAGEDTQYF. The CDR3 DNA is TGTGCCAGCAGCACAGACCGACTAGCGGGAGAAGATACGCAGTATTTT.

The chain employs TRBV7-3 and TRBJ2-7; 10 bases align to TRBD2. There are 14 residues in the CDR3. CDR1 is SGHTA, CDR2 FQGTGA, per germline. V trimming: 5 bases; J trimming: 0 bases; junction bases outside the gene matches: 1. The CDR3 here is CASSASGSSYEQYF. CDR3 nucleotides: TGTGCCAGCAGCGCTAGCGGGAGCTCCTACGAGCAGTACTTC.

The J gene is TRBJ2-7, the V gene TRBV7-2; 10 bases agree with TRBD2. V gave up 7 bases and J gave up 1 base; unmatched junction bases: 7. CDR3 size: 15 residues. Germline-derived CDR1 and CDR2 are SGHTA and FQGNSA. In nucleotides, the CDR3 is TGTGCCAGCACCCCTAGCGGGAGAGTATCCTACGAGCAGTACTTC. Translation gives CASTPSGRVSYEQYF.

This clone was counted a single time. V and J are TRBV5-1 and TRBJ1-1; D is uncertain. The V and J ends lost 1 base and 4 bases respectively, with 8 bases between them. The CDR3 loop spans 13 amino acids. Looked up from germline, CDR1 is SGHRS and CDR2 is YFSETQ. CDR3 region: CASSLIVGTEAFF. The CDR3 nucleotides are TGCGCCAGCAGCTTGATTGTCGGCACTGAAGCTTTCTTT.